A single T cell receptor beta chain is shown here with its context. CDR1 is SGDLS, CDR2 YYNGEE, per germline. Unmatched junction bases numbered 12, after V lost 4 bases and J lost 2 bases. The CDR3 sequence is 18 residues long. The data are from a study of blood T cell repertoires in COVID-19. Overall study context: The samples span acute and convalescent COVID-19 from the United States, Italy and Spain.

As originally analysed: Amplification with reference gene primers provided the estimates of nucleated cell counts. The repertoire was sequenced with immunoSEQ multiplex PCR; TCRdb's copy has only in-frame clones and lacks some. V, J and clone size derive from that table, while D and trimming were established from the DNA sequence. Seen here are about 200,000 clones, around four fifths observed once, and the top ten hold approximately 0.97%. The sample comprised peripheral blood. The chain carries TRBV9 and TRBJ2-3; TRBD2 matches at 11 bases. This TCR derives from a man aged 55 to 70 with COVID-19, enrolled during active disease. CDR3: CASSPFEGTSGNTDTQYF. CDR3 nucleotide sequence: TGTGCCAGCAGCCCATTTGAGGGGACTAGCGGAAACACAGATACGCAGTATTTT.